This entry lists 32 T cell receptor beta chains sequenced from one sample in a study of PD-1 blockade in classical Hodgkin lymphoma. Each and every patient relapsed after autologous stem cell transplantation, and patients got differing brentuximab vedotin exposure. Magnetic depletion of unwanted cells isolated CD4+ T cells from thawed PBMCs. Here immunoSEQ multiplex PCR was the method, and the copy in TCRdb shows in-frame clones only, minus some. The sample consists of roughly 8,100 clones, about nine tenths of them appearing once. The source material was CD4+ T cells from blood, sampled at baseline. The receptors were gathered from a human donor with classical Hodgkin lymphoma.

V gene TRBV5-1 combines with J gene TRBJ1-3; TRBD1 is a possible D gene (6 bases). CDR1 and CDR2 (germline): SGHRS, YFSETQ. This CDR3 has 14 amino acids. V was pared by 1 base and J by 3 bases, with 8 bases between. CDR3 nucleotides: TGCGCCAGCAGCTTGCAGGGGTTTGGAAACACCATATATTTT. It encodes CASSLQGFGNTIYF.

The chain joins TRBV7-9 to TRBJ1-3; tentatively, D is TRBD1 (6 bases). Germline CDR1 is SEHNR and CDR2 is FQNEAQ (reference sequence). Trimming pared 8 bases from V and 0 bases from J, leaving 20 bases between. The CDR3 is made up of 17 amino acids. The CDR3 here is CASRDNGQTNSGNTIYF. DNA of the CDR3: TGTGCCAGCCGGGACAACGGGCAAACTAACTCTGGAAACACCATATATTTT.

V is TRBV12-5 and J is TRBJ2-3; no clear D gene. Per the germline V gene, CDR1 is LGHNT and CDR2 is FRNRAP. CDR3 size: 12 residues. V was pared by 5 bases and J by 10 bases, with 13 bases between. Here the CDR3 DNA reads TGTGCTAGTGGTCTCCCCCCCTTTCCGCAGTATTTT. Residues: CASGLPPFPQYF.

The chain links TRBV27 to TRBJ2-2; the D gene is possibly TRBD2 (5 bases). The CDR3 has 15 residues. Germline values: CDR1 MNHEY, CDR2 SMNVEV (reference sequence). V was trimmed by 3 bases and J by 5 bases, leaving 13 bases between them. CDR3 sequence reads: CASSFVARGTGELFF. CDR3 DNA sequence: TGTGCCAGCAGTTTTGTGGCCCGGGGTACCGGGGAGCTGTTTTTT.

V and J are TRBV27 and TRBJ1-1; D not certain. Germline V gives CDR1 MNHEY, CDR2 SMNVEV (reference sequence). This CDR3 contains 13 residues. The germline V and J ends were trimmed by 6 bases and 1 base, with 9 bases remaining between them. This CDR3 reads CASSTRRNTEAFF. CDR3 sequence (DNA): TGTGCCAGCAGCACCCGTCGGAACACTGAAGCTTTCTTT.

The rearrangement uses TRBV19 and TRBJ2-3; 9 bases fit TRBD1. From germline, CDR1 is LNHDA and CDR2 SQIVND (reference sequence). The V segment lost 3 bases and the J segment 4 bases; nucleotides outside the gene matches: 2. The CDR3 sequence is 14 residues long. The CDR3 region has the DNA TGTGCCAGTAGTATCTGGACAGGGGCAGATACGCAGTATTTT. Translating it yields CASSIWTGADTQYF.

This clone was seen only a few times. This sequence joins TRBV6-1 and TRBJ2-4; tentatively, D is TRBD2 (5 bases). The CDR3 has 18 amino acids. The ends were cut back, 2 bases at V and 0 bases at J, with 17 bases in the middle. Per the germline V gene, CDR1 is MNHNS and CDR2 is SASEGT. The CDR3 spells CASSESMDGLLAKNIQYF. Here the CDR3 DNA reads TGTGCCAGCAGTGAATCGATGGACGGACTTCTAGCCAAAAACATTCAGTACTTC.

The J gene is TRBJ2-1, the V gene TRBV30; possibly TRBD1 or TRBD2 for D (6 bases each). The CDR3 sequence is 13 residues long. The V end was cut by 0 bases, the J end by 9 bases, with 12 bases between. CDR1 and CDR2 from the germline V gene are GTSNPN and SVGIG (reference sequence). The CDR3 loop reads CAWSVRGVGEQFF. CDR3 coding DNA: TGTGCCTGGAGTGTAAGGGGGGTGGGTGAGCAGTTCTTC.

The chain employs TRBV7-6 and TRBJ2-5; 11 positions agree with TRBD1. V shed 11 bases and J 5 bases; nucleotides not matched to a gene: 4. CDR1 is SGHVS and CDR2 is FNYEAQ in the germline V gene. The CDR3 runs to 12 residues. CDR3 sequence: CAGQGARETQYF. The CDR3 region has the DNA TGTGCCGGACAGGGGGCAAGGGAGACCCAGTACTTC.

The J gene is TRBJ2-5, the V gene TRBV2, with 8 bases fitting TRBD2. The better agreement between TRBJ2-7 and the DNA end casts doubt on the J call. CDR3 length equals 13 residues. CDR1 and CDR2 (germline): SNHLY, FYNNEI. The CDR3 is CASSVPGGAEQYF. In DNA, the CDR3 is TGTGCCAGCAGTGTCCCGGGAGGGGCCGAGCAGTACTTC.

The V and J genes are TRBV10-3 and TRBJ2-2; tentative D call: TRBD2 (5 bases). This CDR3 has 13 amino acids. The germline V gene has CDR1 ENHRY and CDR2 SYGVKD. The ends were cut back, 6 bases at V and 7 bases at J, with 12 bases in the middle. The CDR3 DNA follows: TGTGCCATCAGCGGACTTCCCGGCGGGGAGCTGTTTTTT. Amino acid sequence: CAISGLPGGELFF.

The CDR3 nucleotides read TGTGCCAGCAGTCCGCCCCAGCGGGGCAGGACAGAAGCTTTCTTT. It yields the protein CASSPPQRGRTEAFF. The rearrangement links TRBV28 to TRBJ1-1; D may be TRBD1 (5 bases). Germline CDR1 is MDHEN and CDR2 is SYDVKM. V lost 5 bases, J lost 8 bases, and 21 bases lay in between. The CDR3 is 15 amino acids.

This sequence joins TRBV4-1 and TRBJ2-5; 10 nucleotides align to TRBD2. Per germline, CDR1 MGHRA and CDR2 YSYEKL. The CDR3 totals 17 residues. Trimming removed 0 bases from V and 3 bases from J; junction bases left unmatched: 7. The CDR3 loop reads CASSQDLTLAGEETQYF. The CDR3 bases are TGCGCCAGCAGCCAAGATCTTACCCTAGCGGGAGAAGAGACCCAGTACTTC.

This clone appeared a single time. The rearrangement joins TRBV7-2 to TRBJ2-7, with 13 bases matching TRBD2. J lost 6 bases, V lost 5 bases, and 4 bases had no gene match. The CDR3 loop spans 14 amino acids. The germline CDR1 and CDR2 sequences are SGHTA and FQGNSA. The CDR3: CASSLGLAGAEQYF. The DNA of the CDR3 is TGTGCCAGCAGCCTCGGACTAGCGGGAGCCGAGCAGTACTTC.

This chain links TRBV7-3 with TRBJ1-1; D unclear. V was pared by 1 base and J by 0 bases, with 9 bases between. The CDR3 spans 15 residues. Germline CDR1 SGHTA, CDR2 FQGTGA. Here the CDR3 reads CASSLSPAMNTEAFF. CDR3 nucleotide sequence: TGTGCCAGCAGCTTAAGCCCAGCTATGAACACTGAAGCTTTCTTT.

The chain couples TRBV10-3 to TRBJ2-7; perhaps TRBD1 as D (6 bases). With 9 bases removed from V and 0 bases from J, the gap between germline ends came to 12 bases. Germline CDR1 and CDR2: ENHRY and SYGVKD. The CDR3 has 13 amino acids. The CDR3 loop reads CAIRTGSSYEQYF. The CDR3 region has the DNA TGTGCCATTAGAACAGGGAGCTCCTACGAGCAGTACTTC.

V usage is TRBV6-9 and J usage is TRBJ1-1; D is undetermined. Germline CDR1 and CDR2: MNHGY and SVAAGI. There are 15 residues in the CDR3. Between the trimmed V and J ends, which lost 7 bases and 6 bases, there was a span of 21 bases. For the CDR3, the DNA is TGTGCCAGCACCGCCAAAAGGACGTTCGATTCTGAAGCTTTCTTT. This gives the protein CASTAKRTFDSEAFF.

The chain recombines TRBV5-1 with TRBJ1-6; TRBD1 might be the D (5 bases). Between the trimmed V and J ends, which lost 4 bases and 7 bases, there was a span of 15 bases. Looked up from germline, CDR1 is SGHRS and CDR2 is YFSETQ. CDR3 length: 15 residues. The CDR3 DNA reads TGCGCCAGCAGCCCTAGACGGGGGGACAATTCACCCCTCCACTTT. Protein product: CASSPRRGDNSPLHF.

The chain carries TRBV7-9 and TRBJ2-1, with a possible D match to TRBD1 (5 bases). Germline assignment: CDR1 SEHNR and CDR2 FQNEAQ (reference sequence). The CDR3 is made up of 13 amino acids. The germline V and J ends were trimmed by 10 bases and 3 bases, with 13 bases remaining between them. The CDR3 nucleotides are TGTGCCATCCTACCCGACAGCTACAATGAGCAGTTCTTC. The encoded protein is CAILPDSYNEQFF.

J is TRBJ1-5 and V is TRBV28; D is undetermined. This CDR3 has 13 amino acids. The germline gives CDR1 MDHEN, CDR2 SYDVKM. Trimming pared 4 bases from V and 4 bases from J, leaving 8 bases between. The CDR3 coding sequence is TGTGCCAGCAGTTCGTCCCGGAATCAGCCCCAGCATTTT. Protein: CASSSSRNQPQHF. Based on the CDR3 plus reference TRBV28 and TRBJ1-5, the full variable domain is DVKVTQSSRYLVKRTGEKVFLECVQDMDHENMFWYRQDPGLGLRLIYFSYDVKMKEKGDIPEGYSVSREKKERFSLILESASTNQTSMYLCASSSSRNQPQHFGDGTRLSIL.

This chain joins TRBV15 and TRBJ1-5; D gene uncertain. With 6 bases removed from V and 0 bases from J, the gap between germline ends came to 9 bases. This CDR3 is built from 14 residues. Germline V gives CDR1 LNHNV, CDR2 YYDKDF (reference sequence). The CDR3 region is CATSYDYSNQPQHF. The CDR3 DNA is TGTGCCACCAGTTACGATTATAGCAATCAGCCCCAGCATTTT.

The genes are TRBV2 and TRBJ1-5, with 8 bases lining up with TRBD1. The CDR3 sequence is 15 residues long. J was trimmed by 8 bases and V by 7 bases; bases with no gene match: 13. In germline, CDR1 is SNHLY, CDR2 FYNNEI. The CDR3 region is CASTRDRGGGKPQHF. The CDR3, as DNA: TGTGCCAGCACCCGAGACAGGGGAGGCGGTAAGCCCCAGCATTTT.

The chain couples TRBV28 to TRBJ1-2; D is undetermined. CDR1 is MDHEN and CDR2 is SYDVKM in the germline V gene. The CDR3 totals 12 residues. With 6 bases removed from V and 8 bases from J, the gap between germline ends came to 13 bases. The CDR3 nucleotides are TGTGCCAGCAGCCTTCCTTTAAGGGGCTACACCTTC. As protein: CASSLPLRGYTF.

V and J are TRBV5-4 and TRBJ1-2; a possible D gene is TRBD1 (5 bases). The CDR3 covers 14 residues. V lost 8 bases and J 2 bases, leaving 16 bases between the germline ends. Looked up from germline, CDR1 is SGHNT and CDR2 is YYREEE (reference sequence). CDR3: CASSFAGTNYGYTF. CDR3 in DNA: TGTGCCAGTTCGTTTGCGGGGACCAACTATGGCTACACCTTC.

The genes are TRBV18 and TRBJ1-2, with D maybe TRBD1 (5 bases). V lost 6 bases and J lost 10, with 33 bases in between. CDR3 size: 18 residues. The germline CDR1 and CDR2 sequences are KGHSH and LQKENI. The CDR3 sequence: CASSAQIARGATLDAYTF. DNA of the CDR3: TGTGCCAGCTCCGCTCAAATCGCAAGGGGAGCGACCCTGGATGCCTACACCTTC.

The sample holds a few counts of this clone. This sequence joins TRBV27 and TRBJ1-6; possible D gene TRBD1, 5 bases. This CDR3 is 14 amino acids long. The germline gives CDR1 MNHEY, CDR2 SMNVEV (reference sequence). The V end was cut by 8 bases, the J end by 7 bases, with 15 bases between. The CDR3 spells CASGPRDVNSPLHF. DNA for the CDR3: TGTGCCAGCGGGCCAAGGGACGTCAATTCACCCCTCCACTTT.

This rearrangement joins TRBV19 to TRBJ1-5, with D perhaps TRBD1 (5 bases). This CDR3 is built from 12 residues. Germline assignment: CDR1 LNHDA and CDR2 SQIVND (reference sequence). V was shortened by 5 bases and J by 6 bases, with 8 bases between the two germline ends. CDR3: CASSPGTQPQHF. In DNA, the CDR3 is TGTGCCAGTAGTCCCGGGACTCAGCCCCAGCATTTT.

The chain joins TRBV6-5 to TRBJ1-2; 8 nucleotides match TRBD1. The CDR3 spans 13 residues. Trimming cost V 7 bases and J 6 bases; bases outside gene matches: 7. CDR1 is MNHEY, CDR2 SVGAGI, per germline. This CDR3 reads CASTRTGFDGYTF. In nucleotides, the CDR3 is TGTGCCAGCACCAGGACAGGGTTTGATGGCTACACCTTC.

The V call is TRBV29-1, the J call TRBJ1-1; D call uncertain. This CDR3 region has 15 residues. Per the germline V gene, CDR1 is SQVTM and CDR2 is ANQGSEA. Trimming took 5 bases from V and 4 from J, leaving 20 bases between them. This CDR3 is CSVSAGWSEVTEAFF. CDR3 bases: TGCAGCGTTAGCGCCGGGTGGTCAGAAGTCACTGAAGCTTTCTTT.

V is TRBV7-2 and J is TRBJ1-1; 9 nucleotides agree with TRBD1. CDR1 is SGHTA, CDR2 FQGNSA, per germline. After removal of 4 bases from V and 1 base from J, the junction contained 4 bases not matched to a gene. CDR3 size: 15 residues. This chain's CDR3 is CASSSADRGNTEAFF. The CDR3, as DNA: TGTGCCAGCAGCTCCGCGGACAGGGGGAACACTGAAGCTTTCTTT.

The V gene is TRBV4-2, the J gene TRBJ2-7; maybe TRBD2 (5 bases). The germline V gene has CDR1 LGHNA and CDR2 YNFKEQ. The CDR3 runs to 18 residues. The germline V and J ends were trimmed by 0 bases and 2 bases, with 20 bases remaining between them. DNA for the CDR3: TGTGCCAGCAGCCAAGATCATGGGAAATCGGGGATCCCCTACGAGCAGTACTTC. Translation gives CASSQDHGKSGIPYEQYF.

This CDR3 reads CSVGLDRLSPLHF. DNA for the CDR3: TGCAGCGTTGGTTTGGACAGGTTATCACCCCTCCACTTT. The genes are TRBV29-1 and TRBJ1-6; 7 bases line up with TRBD1. Germline V gene lookup returns CDR1 SQVTM and CDR2 ANQGSEA. Trimming took 4 bases from V and 10 from J; bases not matched to a gene: 7. The CDR3 consists of 13 residues.